These T cell receptor beta chains were read from a single sample in a study of cytomegalovirus exposure and HLA in healthy donors. TCRdb keeps only in-frame clones here, not all; method: immunoSEQ multiplex PCR. The sample holds some 350,000 clones, around 90% seen once. Material for sequencing was PBMCs. The receptors were sampled from a woman aged 25 to 39 in good health and CMV-seropositive. Both conserved end residues are part of each CDR3.

V: TRBV25-1; CDR3: CASSEYTGHPIQYF
V: TRBV6-4; CDR3: CASSQTRDRGNSPLHF
V: TRBV2; CDR3: CASSATTDTQYF
V: TRBV27; CDR3: CASSLLDRVNTGELFF
V: TRBV27; CDR3: CASTPATGYTEAFF
V: TRBV9; CDR3: CASQGGGYGYTF
V: TRBV2; CDR3: CASSEWLVESGNYEQYF
V: TRBV27; CDR3: CASTPGGVSYNEQFF
V: TRBV30; CDR3: CAWSAGQGDQPQHF
V: TRBV25-1; CDR3: CASSDSLRGNTGELFF
V: TRBV7-8; CDR3: CASSPALNEQFF
V: TRBV27; CDR3: CASSWFAGWTGELFF
V: TRBV7-2; CDR3: CASSLRDGGYQPQHF
V: TRBV28; CDR3: CASSLTKGAGGYGYTF
V: TRBV28; CDR3: CASSLSDSNQPQHF
V: TRBV6-6; CDR3: CASRLTRVPNQPQHF
V: TRBV6-5; CDR3: CASRRKESSYEQYF
V: TRBV28; CDR3: CASTLAGYGTEAFF
V: TRBV4-1; CDR3: CASSQDSWTGGSYEQYF
V: TRBV28; CDR3: CASSLSPSTDTQYF
V: TRBV27; CDR3: CASSLAGVVTEAFF
V: TRBV7-2; CDR3: CASSLVPGTEAFF
V: TRBV7-3; CDR3: CASSLDSTSGSYWPYEQYF
V: TRBV25-1; CDR3: CASSVFWTSGKGTDTQYF
V: TRBV5-1; CDR3: CASSLAPGGGETQYF
V: TRBV11-1; CDR3: CASSLVEGQGDGYTF
V: TRBV5-1; CDR3: CASSLGQGQPQHF
V: TRBV29-1; CDR3: CSVRDSLYGYTF
V: TRBV19; CDR3: CASTRTGNTIYF
V: TRBV13; CDR3: CASSDRLAGVAHGETQYF
V: TRBV5-1; CDR3: CASRPGTDSGNTIYF
V: TRBV7-2; CDR3: CASSLSSHNEQFF
V: TRBV6-5; CDR3: CASSYSGTGTYEQYF
V: TRBV4-3; CDR3: CASSQTGPNTEAFF
V: TRBV7-3; CDR3: CASSLNGFSYQPQHF
V: TRBV9; CDR3: CASSVGQLSTDTQYF
V: TRBV28; CDR3: CASTLSTYEQYF
V: TRBV28; CDR3: CASSFFGPQHF
V: TRBV11-2; CDR3: CASSDSGPRTYEQYF
V: TRBV11-3; CDR3: CASSLQLAGYNEQFF
V: TRBV13; CDR3: CASSLGPSNQPQHF
V: TRBV5-6; CDR3: CASSLGDRTGDHEQYF
V: TRBV28; CDR3: CASSGAGEGTDTQYF
V: TRBV5-1; CDR3: CASSLAGVLQETQYF
V: TRBV28; CDR3: CASSLGTGTGQPQHF
V: TRBV15; CDR3: CATSGRQGATYGYTF